Each of the 10 T cell receptor beta chains below was sequenced from the same sample in a study of T cells in Graves' hyperthyroidism and ophthalmopathy. Researchers amplified the TCR beta CDR3 regions from RNA transcripts. With the HTBI primer set, the TCR CDR3 went through a first round of RT-PCR. Each CDR3 protein is one row after TCRdb ran MiXCR on the multiplex PCR reads. The table records about 560,000 distinct CDR3 sequences, 15% to 20% of them present only once. Specimen: blood. Receptor source: a woman under 30 with Graves' hyperthyroidism.

In its sample, this clonotype was seen many times. The chain employs TRBV5-1 and TRBJ2-4; D ambiguous. The CDR3 has 15 amino acids. The V and J ends lost 9 bases and 5 bases respectively, with 21 bases between them. Looked up from germline, CDR1 is SGHRS and CDR2 is YFSETQ. CDR3 coding DNA: TGCGCCACCCCATGGGGTCGCCACCGGGAAAACATTCAGTACTTC. It translates to CATPWGRHRENIQYF.

This clonotype was counted many times. The chain carries TRBV9 and TRBJ2-7, with 8 bases that match TRBD2. This CDR3 region has 16 residues. Trimming removed 0 bases from V and 6 bases from J; junction bases left unmatched: 11. Per germline, CDR1 SGDLS and CDR2 YYNGEE. The CDR3 DNA sequence: TGTGCCAGCAGCGTAGGGAGCGGGGGAGCTTATAGCGAGCAGTACTTC. This encodes CASSVGSGGAYSEQYF.

The chain employs TRBV24-1 and TRBJ2-3; 7 bases align to TRBD2. The CDR3 is made up of 19 amino acids. Germline loops: CDR1 KGHDR, CDR2 SFDVKD. The V segment lost 4 bases and the J segment 3 bases; nucleotides outside the gene matches: 18. The DNA for the CDR3 is TGTGCCACCAGTGACCCGGTTTCATCGGGAACTAGCGTTACAGATACGCAGTATTTT. Translation gives CATSDPVSSGTSVTDTQYF.

In its sample, this clonotype was seen many times. The chain uses TRBV5-1 and TRBJ2-1; 7 bases are a match to TRBD2. The CDR3 covers 15 residues. Germline CDR1 is SGHRS and CDR2 is YFSETQ. The V and J ends lost 2 bases and 5 bases, in that order; junction bases with no gene match: 7. The CDR3 region is CASSLPAGNDNEQFF. The CDR3 coding sequence is TGCGCCAGCAGCTTACCAGCGGGGAACGACAATGAGCAGTTCTTC. Full variable domain (rest looked up from reference TRBV5-1 and TRBJ2-1): KAGVTQTPRYLIKTRGQQVTLSCSPISGHRSVSWYQQTPGQGLQFLFEYFSETQRNKGNFPGRFSGRQFSNSRSEMNVSTLELGDSALYLCASSLPAGNDNEQFFGPGTRLTVL.

J is TRBJ2-1 and V is TRBV3-1; 7 bases line up with TRBD2. The J segment lost 9 bases and the V segment lost 0 bases, leaving 14 bases of the junction unmatched. Germline CDR1 is LGHDT and CDR2 is YNNKEL (reference sequence). The CDR3 consists of 17 residues. The CDR3 loop reads CASSQDATGGLRGEQFF. The CDR3 DNA sequence: TGTGCCAGCAGCCAAGATGCGACGGGAGGTCTCCGCGGTGAGCAGTTCTTC.

J is TRBJ2-3 and V is TRBV7-9; TRBD1 matches at 9 bases. The CDR3 length is 15 residues. The J segment lost 3 bases and the V segment lost 5 bases, leaving 6 bases of the junction unmatched. Germline lookup yields CDR1 SEHNR and CDR2 FQNEAQ (reference sequence). The chain's CDR3 is CASSRQGQGTDTQYF. CDR3 coding DNA: TGTGCCAGCAGCCGCCAGGGACAGGGAACAGATACGCAGTATTTT. Full variable domain (outside the CDR3, taken from reference TRBV7-9 and TRBJ2-3): DTGVSQNPRHKITKRGQNVTFRCDPISEHNRLYWYRQTLGQGPEFLTYFQNEAQLEKSRLLSDRFSAERPKGSFSTLEIQRTEQGDSAMYLCASSRQGQGTDTQYFGPGTRLTVL.

This clonotype has only a few counts. The chain has TRBV19 and TRBJ1-5; 7 bases line up with TRBD1. The length of the CDR3 is 16 residues. V shed 0 bases and J 2 bases; nucleotides not matched to a gene: 4. The germline gives CDR1 LNHDA, CDR2 SQIVND (reference sequence). This CDR3 reads CASSIDPDRGNQPQHF. DNA for the CDR3: TGTGCCAGTAGTATAGATCCCGACAGGGGCAATCAGCCCCAGCATTTT.

This clonotype has just a few counts. CDR3 protein: CASSVEAEQYF. The CDR3 DNA reads TGTGCCAGCAGCGTAGAGGCCGAGCAGTACTTC. The chain has TRBV9 and TRBJ2-7; D remains ambiguous. This CDR3 has 11 residues. The germline gives CDR1 SGDLS, CDR2 YYNGEE. Trimming removed 0 bases from V and 6 bases from J, with 4 bases in between.

This clonotype was seen repeatedly, ten times or more. This chain uses TRBV20-1 with TRBJ1-1, with D unresolved. Germline V gene lookup returns CDR1 DFQATT and CDR2 SNEGSKA (reference sequence). This CDR3 contains 11 residues. Trimming stripped 6 bases from V and 8 bases from J, with 13 bases between. The CDR3 nucleotides read TGCAGTGCCGGATTCCTACCCGAAGCTTTCTTT. Its protein product is CSAGFLPEAFF.

Many counts were recorded for this clonotype. The CDR3 bases are TGTGCCAGCAGCCAAGAATGGGACAGCGGACTGAATTCACCCCTCCACTTT. Protein sequence: CASSQEWDSGLNSPLHF. V gene TRBV3-1 combines with J gene TRBJ1-6; 7 bases are shared with TRBD1. Looked up from germline, CDR1 is LGHDT and CDR2 is YNNKEL (reference sequence). The V and J ends lost 0 bases and 7 bases, in that order; junction bases with no gene match: 9. The CDR3 length is 17 residues.